Presented here are 32 T cell receptor beta chains from one specimen sequenced in a study of shared clonotypes between healthy human individuals. Sequencing was performed with immunoSEQ multiplex PCR; in TCRdb, only in-frame clones are kept and a portion is missing. This sample has more than 1 million clones, with around three quarters found just once. What was sequenced was memory CD4+ T cells from PBMCs. Specified subset: CD45RA-negative fraction. These receptors all stem from a man aged 18-30 years in good health. Some clones in this sample may be carry-over from other donors' samples.

A few counts support this clone. The chain links TRBV5-6 to TRBJ2-1; D gene unclear. Germline CDR1 and CDR2: SGHDT and YYEEEE. This CDR3 has 16 residues. Trimming left V 4 bases short and J 0 bases short, with 14 bases between. The CDR3 nucleotides are TGTGCCAGCAGCCTTTTGACTTTAAGCTCCTACAATGAGCAGTTCTTC. It yields the protein CASSLLTLSSYNEQFF.

V and J are TRBV5-1 and TRBJ1-5; 8 bases agree with TRBD1. This CDR3 has 14 amino acids. Trimming removed 1 base from V and 6 bases from J; junction bases left unmatched: 3. The germline gives CDR1 SGHRS, CDR2 YFSETQ. The CDR3: CASSLTGGIQPQHF. The DNA for the CDR3 is TGCGCCAGCAGCTTGACAGGGGGAATTCAGCCCCAGCATTTT. Using reference TRBV5-1 and TRBJ1-5 for the parts outside the CDR3, the full variable domain is KAGVTQTPRYLIKTRGQQVTLSCSPISGHRSVSWYQQTPGQGLQFLFEYFSETQRNKGNFPGRFSGRQFSNSRSEMNVSTLELGDSALYLCASSLTGGIQPQHFGDGTRLSIL.

The J gene is TRBJ2-4, the V gene TRBV5-1; the D is unclear. The CDR3 length is 16 residues. V was pared by 0 bases and J by 8 bases, with 18 bases between. Per the germline V gene, CDR1 is SGHRS and CDR2 is YFSETQ. The CDR3 sequence: CASSLAGSDPIHIQYF. In DNA form, the CDR3 reads TGCGCCAGCAGCTTGGCCGGGTCCGACCCGATACACATTCAGTACTTC.

This clone has more than one count but fewer than ten. This chain links TRBV28 with TRBJ2-5; 9 positions agree with TRBD2. CDR3 length: 16 residues. V lost 6 bases, J lost 5 bases, and 13 bases stayed unmatched. In germline, CDR1 is MDHEN, CDR2 SYDVKM. CDR3 in DNA: TGTGCCAGCAGATTTAGAGCGGGAGGAAGACTGGAGACCCAGTACTTC. Translated, it gives CASRFRAGGRLETQYF.

V is TRBV5-1 and J is TRBJ2-7; 7 bases align to TRBD1. This CDR3 contains 13 residues. Germline values: CDR1 SGHRS, CDR2 YFSETQ. V dropped 4 bases and J dropped 3; count of bases not matched to a gene: 4. CDR3 in DNA: TGCGCCAGCAGCGTCGGACAGGTCTACGAGCAGTACTTC. This gives the protein CASSVGQVYEQYF.

This clone turned up a few times. The J gene is TRBJ1-1, the V gene TRBV9; no clear D. The V end was cut by 0 bases, the J end by 1 base, with 7 bases between. In germline, CDR1 is SGDLS, CDR2 YYNGEE. The CDR3 extends over 14 amino acids. The CDR3 nucleotides are TGTGCCAGCAGCGTAGCACAGACGAACACTGAAGCTTTCTTT. Protein sequence: CASSVAQTNTEAFF.

The V and J genes are TRBV18 and TRBJ1-4; possible D gene TRBD1, 5 bases. Germline V gives CDR1 KGHSH, CDR2 LQKENI. V was pared by 3 bases and J by 8 bases, with 13 bases between. The CDR3 loop spans 14 amino acids. Here the CDR3 DNA reads TGTGCCAGCTCACCTCGGGGACGCGGGGAAAAACTGTTTTTT. As protein: CASSPRGRGEKLFF.

The chain has TRBV18 and TRBJ2-7; 8 bases agree with TRBD2. V lost 6 bases and J lost 4; bases outside the gene matches: 17. The CDR3 spans 17 residues. CDR1 KGHSH and CDR2 LQKENI come from the germline V gene. CDR3 sequence reads: CASSPKPLSGNPYEQYF. CDR3 coding DNA: TGTGCCAGCTCCCCTAAACCCCTTAGCGGGAACCCTTACGAGCAGTACTTC.

The chain uses TRBV30 and TRBJ1-4, with D possibly being TRBD1 (6 bases). Per the germline V gene, CDR1 is GTSNPN and CDR2 is SVGIG (reference sequence). V lost 4 bases to trimming and J lost 3 bases, with 12 bases between them. This CDR3 contains 14 residues. The CDR3 DNA reads TGTGCCTGGACTTCAGGGGCCTCTAATGAAAAACTGTTTTTT. This translates into CAWTSGASNEKLFF.

J is TRBJ1-3 and V is TRBV23-1; D gene ambiguous. TRBV23-1 is classed as an ORF, of uncertain function. The V and J ends lost 10 bases and 0 bases respectively, with 13 bases between them. This CDR3 has 14 residues. The CDR3 sequence is CATPDCHSGNTIYF. CDR3 coding DNA: TGCGCCACCCCGGATTGCCACTCTGGAAACACCATATATTTT.

The chain carries TRBV29-1 and TRBJ1-2; TRBD1 matches at 8 bases. The CDR3 sequence is 12 residues long. Unmatched junction bases numbered 3, after V lost 4 bases and J lost 5 bases. CDR1 and CDR2 (germline): SQVTM, ANQGSEA. CDR3 bases: TGCAGCGTTGCCACAGGGGGTTATGGCTACACCTTC. This codes for CSVATGGYGYTF.

This clone appeared a few times. The chain employs TRBV29-1 and TRBJ2-3, with no clear D. Germline CDR1 reads SQVTM; CDR2 reads ANQGSEA. The length of the CDR3 is 14 residues. The ends were cut back, 1 base at V and 8 bases at J, with 16 bases in the middle. DNA of the CDR3: TGCAGCGTTGAAGCACGGACGATAGTGGCTACGCAGTATTTT. Translation: CSVEARTIVATQYF.

This rearrangement joins TRBV30 to TRBJ2-4; 9 nucleotides line up with TRBD2. The ends lost 3 bases at V and 1 base at J; junction bases unmatched: 16. Per the germline V gene, CDR1 is GTSNPN and CDR2 is SVGIG (reference sequence). The length of the CDR3 is 19 residues. CDR3 in DNA: TGTGCCTGGAGACGCAGGGAGAAGGGCGGGAGGGCGGCCAAAAACATTCAGTACTTC. Translating it yields CAWRRREKGGRAAKNIQYF.

The chain has TRBV7-2 and TRBJ1-2; D unresolved. Germline V gene sequence: CDR1 SGHTA, CDR2 FQGNSA. Trimming removed 5 bases at V and 2 bases at J, with 15 bases between. CDR3 size: 15 residues. The DNA of the CDR3 is TGTGCCAGCAGCCCTGGCCGCTACAGAAACTATGGCTACACCTTC. Residues: CASSPGRYRNYGYTF.

This clone was detected only a few times. This chain uses TRBV2 with TRBJ1-1; D possibly corresponds to TRBD1 (5 bases). V was clipped by 7 bases and J by 4 bases, with 13 bases between them. The CDR3 runs to 13 residues. CDR1 and CDR2 (germline): SNHLY, FYNNEI. The CDR3 DNA reads TGTGCCAGCATTCGAATAACAGGCACTGAAGCTTTCTTT. Translation gives CASIRITGTEAFF.

This clone was picked up a small number of times. The chain combines TRBV5-6 with TRBJ1-2; 9 nucleotides line up with TRBD1. V was clipped by 1 base and J by 7 bases; unmatched bases: 5. The CDR3 runs to 14 residues. Germline CDR1 reads SGHDT; CDR2 reads YYEEEE. The DNA for the CDR3 is TGTGCCAGCAGCTTGACGGGACAGGGAGTTGGCTACACCTTC. It encodes CASSLTGQGVGYTF.

V is TRBV7-9 and J is TRBJ1-5; tentative D call: TRBD1 (6 bases). The CDR3 covers 15 residues. Deletions cut 5 bases from V and 2 bases from J, with 13 bases between. Germline V gene sequence: CDR1 SEHNR, CDR2 FQNEAQ (reference sequence). This CDR3 reads CASSPGAAGNQPQHF. The DNA for the CDR3 is TGTGCCAGCAGCCCGGGGGCAGCTGGCAATCAGCCCCAGCATTTT. The whole variable domain, filled in from reference TRBV7-9 and TRBJ1-5, reads DTGVSQNPRHKITKRGQNVTFRCDPISEHNRLYWYRQTLGQGPEFLTYFQNEAQLEKSRLLSDRFSAERPKGSFSTLEIQRTEQGDSAMYLCASSPGAAGNQPQHFGDGTRLSIL.

V gene TRBV11-2 combines with J gene TRBJ1-1; D unclear. CDR1 and CDR2 from the germline V gene are SGHAT and FQNNGV. V lost 4 bases and J 1 base, leaving 7 bases between the germline ends. The CDR3 covers 13 residues. The CDR3 DNA reads as TGTGCCAGCAGCTCAGGACGGAACACTGAAGCTTTCTTT. It encodes CASSSGRNTEAFF. Full variable domain (outside the CDR3, taken from reference TRBV11-2 and TRBJ1-1): EAGVAQSPRYKIIEKRQSVAFWCNPISGHATLYWYQQILGQGPKLLIQFQNNGVVDDSQLPKDRFSAERLKGVDSTLKIQPAKLEDSAVYLCASSSGRNTEAFFGQGTRLTVV.

This clone showed up just a few times. This sequence joins TRBV7-9 and TRBJ2-2; D not certain. The V gene's germline CDR1 is SEHNR and CDR2 FQNEAQ (reference sequence). The CDR3 covers 15 residues. V lost 1 base, J lost 0 bases, and 6 bases lay in between. CDR3 sequence reads: CASSLVAPNTGELFF. CDR3 nucleotides: TGTGCCAGCAGCTTAGTGGCCCCGAACACCGGGGAGCTGTTTTTT. The variable domain in full, completed from reference TRBV7-9 and TRBJ2-2, reads DTGVSQNPRHKITKRGQNVTFRCDPISEHNRLYWYRQTLGQGPEFLTYFQNEAQLEKSRLLSDRFSAERPKGSFSTLEIQRTEQGDSAMYLCASSLVAPNTGELFFGEGSRLTVL.

The rearrangement uses TRBV11-2 and TRBJ2-1; perhaps TRBD2 as D (6 bases). The CDR3 sequence is 14 residues long. V was clipped by 3 bases and J by 10 bases, with 16 bases between them. In germline, CDR1 is SGHAT, CDR2 FQNNGV. The CDR3 loop reads CASSLRVRDPEQFF. The CDR3 DNA reads as TGTGCCAGCAGCTTGAGGGTGCGGGATCCCGAGCAGTTCTTC.

CDR3 DNA sequence: TGTGCCAGCAGCTTCCGGACACCTAGAGCTTCCGGGTATGGCTACACCTTC. Translated, it gives CASSFRTPRASGYGYTF. This chain connects TRBV14 to TRBJ1-2; TRBD1 is a possible D gene (5 bases). The V gene lost 5 bases and the J gene lost 5 bases, with 24 bases spanning the gap. The CDR3 runs 17 residues. Germline V gene sequence: CDR1 SGHDN, CDR2 FVKESK. Full variable domain (missing parts from reference TRBV14 and TRBJ1-2): EAGVTQFPSHSVIEKGQTVTLRCDPISGHDNLYWYRRVMGKEIKFLLHFVKESKQDESGMPNNRFLAERTGGTYSTLKVQPAELEDSGVYFCASSFRTPRASGYGYTFGSGTRLTVV.

The chain uses TRBV25-1 and TRBJ1-2; weak D call: TRBD1 (6 bases). Trimming removed 3 bases from V and 5 bases from J, with 16 bases in between. The CDR3 consists of 15 residues. From germline, CDR1 is MGHDK and CDR2 SYGVNS. The CDR3 here is CASSDPIGGRYGYTF. The CDR3 DNA reads TGTGCCAGCAGTGACCCGATAGGGGGGCGTTATGGCTACACCTTC.

This clone was found a few times. The rearrangement links TRBV9 to TRBJ1-3, with 7 bases fitting TRBD1. The CDR3 extends over 16 amino acids. V lost 2 bases and J lost 0; bases outside the gene matches: 5. CDR1 and CDR2 from the germline V gene are SGDLS and YYNGEE. The CDR3 here is CASSVGQVSSGNTIYF. The CDR3, as DNA: TGTGCCAGCAGCGTTGGACAGGTGAGCTCTGGAAACACCATATATTTT.

The genes are TRBV30 and TRBJ1-2; tentative D call: TRBD1 (5 bases). Trimming stripped 1 base from V and 7 bases from J, with 16 bases between. CDR1 is GTSNPN and CDR2 is SVGIG in the germline V gene (reference sequence). The CDR3 runs to 14 residues. The CDR3 loop reads CAWSAGHGWPGYTF. The CDR3 DNA is TGTGCCTGGAGTGCCGGACATGGGTGGCCTGGCTACACCTTC. The full variable domain, in which reference TRBV30 and TRBJ1-2 provide the parts outside the CDR3, is SQTIHQWPATLVQPVGSPLSLECTVEGTSNPNLYWYRQAAGRGLQLLFYSVGIGQISSEVPQNLSASRPQDRQFILSSKKLLLSDSGFYLCAWSAGHGWPGYTFGSGTRLTVV.

As regards this clone: This may be a read error, as it is one base from a much larger clone. The same CDR3 also results from other DNA sequences found in this sample. This rearrangement joins TRBV7-9 to TRBJ2-5, with 10 bases fitting TRBD1. Germline CDR1 and CDR2: SEHNR and FQNEAQ (reference sequence). This CDR3 has 14 residues. The V gene end was trimmed by 4 bases and the J gene end by 5 bases; junction bases not matched to a gene: 4. CDR3 DNA: TGTGCCAGCAGCTCCCGGACAGGGGGGGAGACCCAGTACTTC. Translated, it gives CASSSRTGGETQYF.

This clone has just a few counts. The gene calls are TRBV7-3 and TRBJ2-2; 8 nucleotides line up with TRBD2. The CDR3 consists of 15 residues. V shed 5 bases and J 8 bases; nucleotides not matched to a gene: 10. From germline, CDR1 is SGHTA and CDR2 FQGTGA. Here the CDR3 DNA reads TGTGCCAGCAGCCCCAAAGCGGGAGTATATGGGGAGCTGTTTTTT. It yields the protein CASSPKAGVYGELFF.

This clone was found a few times. This chain connects TRBV2 to TRBJ2-2; 13 nucleotides agree with TRBD2. The V and J ends lost 6 bases and 4 bases, in that order; junction bases with no gene match: 2. The V gene's germline CDR1 is SNHLY and CDR2 FYNNEI. The CDR3 loop spans 15 amino acids. The CDR3 coding sequence is TGTGCCAGCAGGGGACTAGCGGGACCCACCGGGGAGCTGTTTTTT. Its translation: CASRGLAGPTGELFF.

The chain employs TRBV25-1 and TRBJ2-6; D tentatively reads TRBD1 or TRBD2 (5 bases each). Trimming stripped 6 bases from V and 3 bases from J, with 12 bases between. There are 15 residues in the CDR3. Germline V lookup: CDR1 MGHDK, CDR2 SYGVNS. The CDR3 nucleotides are TGTGCCAGCAGCTTCCCGAGGGGTGGGGCCAACGTCCTGACTTTC. Protein product: CASSFPRGGANVLTF.

The V and J genes are TRBV11-2 and TRBJ2-7; 14 nucleotides agree with TRBD2. Germline V gives CDR1 SGHAT, CDR2 FQNNGV. Trimming took 3 bases from V and 1 from J; bases not matched to a gene: 8. The CDR3 runs to 18 residues. Here the CDR3 reads CASSFLTSGRAASYEQYF. The CDR3 DNA is TGTGCCAGCAGCTTCTTGACTAGCGGGAGGGCCGCGTCCTACGAGCAGTACTTC. Full variable domain (remainder filled in from reference TRBV11-2 and TRBJ2-7): EAGVAQSPRYKIIEKRQSVAFWCNPISGHATLYWYQQILGQGPKLLIQFQNNGVVDDSQLPKDRFSAERLKGVDSTLKIQPAKLEDSAVYLCASSFLTSGRAASYEQYFGPGTRLTVT.

This rearrangement joins TRBV28 to TRBJ2-3, with 8 bases identical to TRBD2. In germline, CDR1 is MDHEN, CDR2 SYDVKM. The CDR3 contains 14 residues. V trimming: 6 bases; J trimming: 5 bases; junction bases outside the gene matches: 7. The DNA of the CDR3 is TGTGCCAGCAGCCCAGCGGGAGCGGGAGATACGCAGTATTTT. Translated, it gives CASSPAGAGDTQYF.

V gene TRBV5-1 combines with J gene TRBJ1-1; no firm D call. CDR3 size: 13 residues. The V gene lost 4 bases and the J gene lost 4 bases, with 11 bases spanning the gap. Germline CDR1 is SGHRS and CDR2 is YFSETQ. The CDR3: CASSGTLPTEAFF. The CDR3, as DNA: TGCGCCAGCAGCGGTACCCTACCCACTGAAGCTTTCTTT.

With respect to this clone: One junction end does not reproduce the germline sequence, and a read error may be involved. The V gene is TRBV6-5, the J gene TRBJ1-2; TRBD1 might be the D (6 bases). The CDR3 length is 14 residues. CDR1 and CDR2 from the germline V gene are MNHEY and SVGAGI. The DNA for the CDR3 is TGTGCCAGCAGCTACTACAGGGACGTGGGAGGCTACACCTTC. This encodes CASSYYRDVGGYTF.